The 17 T cell receptor beta chains below all came from one sample that was sequenced in a study of cytomegalovirus exposure and HLA in healthy donors (dated by TCRdb to the late 2010s). The protocol used for the library was the immunoSEQ multiplex PCR assay. The multiplex PCR relied on a mix of 60 forward primers for TCR Vbeta segments and 13 reverse primers for TCR Jbeta segments. The table was pulled from immuneACCESS by TCRdb, which kept in-frame rearrangements only. Such tables lose some clones; where checked, under half of the loss comes from unresolved V genes, and the rest has no known cause. The sample profile shows about 170,000 clones; roughly 80% of them were found once. The top ten clones comprise around 2.3% of the sample. The sample taken for sequencing was PBMCs. These receptors all come from a male donor in good health and CMV-seronegative.

This sequence joins TRBV7-2 and TRBJ2-3, with 8 bases aligning to TRBD2. CDR1 and CDR2 from the germline V gene are SGHTA and FQGNSA. The CDR3 loop spans 15 amino acids. J lost 1 base, V lost 4 bases, and 4 bases had no gene match. CDR3 region: CASSSFSGGTDTQYF. In DNA, the CDR3 is TGTGCCAGCAGCTCGTTTAGCGGGGGCACAGATACGCAGTATTTT. The full variable domain, with the rest looked up from reference TRBV7-2 and TRBJ2-3, is GAGVSQSPSNKVTEKGKDVELRCDPISGHTALYWYRQSLGQGLEFLIYFQGNSAPDKSGLPSDRFSAERTGGSVSTLTIQRTQQEDSAVYLCASSSFSGGTDTQYFGPGTRLTVL.

V gene TRBV6-5 combines with J gene TRBJ1-1; D uncertain. The ends were cut back, 4 bases at V and 1 base at J, with 10 bases in the middle. The CDR3 is made up of 14 amino acids. CDR1 is MNHEY and CDR2 is SVGAGI in the germline V gene. The CDR3 nucleotides read TGTGCCAGCAGTTCTGGGGAGACGAACACTGAAGCTTTCTTT. Encoded protein: CASSSGETNTEAFF.

This clone was observed once. The J gene is TRBJ1-4, the V gene TRBV6-1; D gene uncertain. This CDR3 region has 15 residues. Trimming removed 0 bases from V and 7 bases from J, with 12 bases in between. Germline lookup yields CDR1 MNHNS and CDR2 SASEGT. CDR3 coding DNA: TGTGCCAGCAGTGAAGCGGCAGGCGTGGGTGAAAAACTGTTTTTT. Translation: CASSEAAGVGEKLFF.

This clone has a handful of counts. V and J are TRBV10-3 and TRBJ2-3, with 8 bases aligning to TRBD1. This CDR3 is 15 amino acids long. Trimming at V came to 5 bases and at J to 3 bases, leaving 7 bases not matched to a gene. CDR1 is ENHRY and CDR2 is SYGVKD in the germline V gene. CDR3 in DNA: TGTGCCATCAGTAATTCAGGGGGCAGGACAGATACGCAGTATTTT. It translates to CAISNSGGRTDTQYF.

The V call is TRBV7-2, the J call TRBJ1-1; 10 bases agree with TRBD1. Germline V gives CDR1 SGHTA, CDR2 FQGNSA. The trim removed 5 bases at V and 4 bases at J, leaving 4 bases unmatched. The CDR3 sequence is 14 residues long. In nucleotides, the CDR3 is TGTGCCAGCAGCCGACAGGGGGCGGTCACTGAAGCTTTCTTT. Encoded protein: CASSRQGAVTEAFF.

The V and J genes are TRBV7-9 and TRBJ2-3; TRBD1 is a possible D gene (5 bases). The V and J ends lost 1 base and 2 bases respectively, with 10 bases between them. The CDR3 is 15 residues long. Per germline, CDR1 SEHNR and CDR2 FQNEAQ (reference sequence). The chain's CDR3 is CASSLGGSITDTQYF. CDR3 nucleotide sequence: TGTGCCAGCAGCTTAGGGGGCTCTATCACAGATACGCAGTATTTT. Variable domain in full (rest from reference TRBV7-9 and TRBJ2-3): DTGVSQNPRHKITKRGQNVTFRCDPISEHNRLYWYRQTLGQGPEFLTYFQNEAQLEKSRLLSDRFSAERPKGSFSTLEIQRTEQGDSAMYLCASSLGGSITDTQYFGPGTRLTVL.

The CDR3: CASTRQDGGGNTIYF. The CDR3 region has the DNA TGTGCCAGCACCAGACAGGATGGCGGTGGAAACACCATATATTTT. V gene TRBV9 combines with J gene TRBJ1-3; a possible D gene is TRBD1 (6 bases). This CDR3 contains 15 residues. From germline, CDR1 is SGDLS and CDR2 YYNGEE. Trimming removed 6 bases from V and 3 bases from J, with 16 bases in between.

The chain has TRBV4-1 and TRBJ1-2; 11 positions match TRBD1. With V trimmed by 1 base and J by 7 bases, 8 bases remained unmatched. Germline V gene sequence: CDR1 MGHRA, CDR2 YSYEKL. The CDR3 has 16 amino acids. The CDR3 DNA follows: TGCGCCAGCAGCCAAGTGGACAGGGGGCCTTATGGTGGCTACACCTTC. Residues: CASSQVDRGPYGGYTF.

The CDR3 sequence: CAISDPRERRLNTEAFF. For the CDR3, the DNA is TGTGCCATCAGTGACCCTCGAGAGCGGCGACTGAACACTGAAGCTTTCTTT. The chain carries TRBV10-3 and TRBJ1-1, with unresolved D. Germline CDR1 ENHRY, CDR2 SYGVKD. V lost 3 bases, J lost 0 bases, and 17 bases lay in between. This CDR3 has 17 amino acids.

This clone was counted only a few times. The V and J genes are TRBV13 and TRBJ2-7, with 9 bases identical to TRBD1. CDR1 is PRHDT and CDR2 is FYEKMQ in the germline V gene (reference sequence). V shed 6 bases and J 4 bases; nucleotides not matched to a gene: 7. This CDR3 has 14 amino acids. CDR3 sequence (DNA): TGTGCCAGCAGTTTACAGGGGGCAAATTACGAGCAGTACTTC. Protein sequence: CASSLQGANYEQYF.

This chain joins TRBV7-6 and TRBJ2-6; D is uncertain. Germline V CDR1 and CDR2: SGHVS, FNYEAQ. V lost 4 bases and J 2 bases, leaving 9 bases between the germline ends. The CDR3 totals 15 residues. CDR3 coding DNA: TGTGCCAGCAGCTCCCAGGCTACTGGGGCCAACGTCCTGACTTTC. It specifies CASSSQATGANVLTF.

This clone was observed a few times. This rearrangement joins TRBV5-5 to TRBJ2-7; no definite D call. This CDR3 spans 12 amino acids. CDR1 is SGHKS, CDR2 YYEKEE, per germline (reference sequence). The V end lost 5 bases, the J end lost 5 bases, and 11 bases lay between the germline ends. CDR3 nucleotides: TGTGCCAGCAGACTCAGACAAGACGAGCAGTACTTC. Translation gives CASRLRQDEQYF.

V and J are TRBV6-1 and TRBJ1-2, with D hard to call. Trimming took 4 bases from V and 4 from J, leaving 10 bases between them. This CDR3 has 13 residues. CDR1 is MNHNS and CDR2 is SASEGT in the germline V gene. CDR3 in DNA: TGTGCCAGCAGTGCCGGGTTGGGCTATGGCTACACCTTC. It codes for CASSAGLGYGYTF.

The genes are TRBV6-1 and TRBJ2-2; D perhaps matches TRBD1 (6 bases). The germline V gene encodes CDR1 MNHNS and CDR2 SASEGT. Trimming cost V 6 bases and J 1 base, with 9 bases left between them. The CDR3 runs to 14 residues. The CDR3, as DNA: TGTGCCAGCAGGGGGGCGGGGAACACCGGGGAGCTGTTTTTT. Residues: CASRGAGNTGELFF.

This chain connects TRBV20-1 to TRBJ1-5; D not certain. The CDR3 sequence is 9 residues long. The germline gives CDR1 DFQATT, CDR2 SNEGSKA (reference sequence). V was shortened by 7 bases and J by 7 bases, with 5 bases between the two germline ends. CDR3 coding DNA: TGCAGTGGCGGACAGCCCCAGCATTTT. Amino acids: CSGGQPQHF.

This clone was counted only a few times. The gene calls are TRBV29-1 and TRBJ1-4; D call uncertain. V gave up 7 bases and J gave up 3 bases, with 12 bases separating them. The CDR3 runs to 13 residues. Per the germline V gene, CDR1 is SQVTM and CDR2 is ANQGSEA. The CDR3 here is CSGAQAPNEKLFF. The DNA for the CDR3 is TGCAGCGGGGCCCAGGCCCCTAATGAAAAACTGTTTTTT.

A few counts support this clone. The chain joins TRBV7-2 to TRBJ1-2; no clear D gene. CDR3 size: 14 residues. CDR1 and CDR2 from the germline V gene are SGHTA and FQGNSA. V was cut by 5 bases and J by 7 bases, with 17 bases left in between. CDR3 in amino acids: CASSPRLGFSGYTF. The CDR3 DNA follows: TGTGCCAGCAGCCCCCGCCTCGGGTTCAGTGGCTACACCTTC.